The TCR beta chain described here comes from a study of OX40 agonist ivuxolimab in advanced cancers. About the study: Hepatocellular carcinoma, melanoma, renal cell or head and neck cancer occurred in dose-escalation patients. Partial responses were recorded for three patients, including one with hepatocellular carcinoma and two with cutaneous melanoma.

V dropped 5 bases and J dropped 0; count of bases not matched to a gene: 10. CDR1 is SEHNR and CDR2 is FQNEAQ in the germline V gene (reference sequence). This CDR3 comprises 16 residues. Turning to this clone: Its antigen remains unidentified.

Sequenced by immunoSEQ multiplex PCR; TCRdb stores in-frame clones only, minus some. The sample lists about 80,000 clones, 85% to 90% occurring once. Whole-study results and caveats: In the 0.1-3.0 mg/kg groups, partial responders showed among the lowest expansion.

Specimen: CD4+ or CD8+ T cells sorted from blood, collected in a trial of the OX40 agonist ivuxolimab. This sequence originates from an adult with an advanced solid tumor such as melanoma, head and neck, liver or kidney cancer. The rearrangement links TRBV7-9 to TRBJ2-7; TRBD1 aligns across 7 bases. The CDR3 DNA follows: TGTGCCAGCAGCCCTTACAGGGGAAGACTCTCCTACGAGCAGTACTTC. This gives the protein CASSPYRGRLSYEQYF.